This TCR beta chain is from a study of T cells of healthy individuals. In TCRdb, the 5' RACE reads were re-called with MiXCR into one record per CDR3 protein. Among about 63,000 distinct CDR3 sequences listed, around 15% were seen once. This clonotype showed up just a few times. The source of this sequence is a human donor in good health.

CDR3 protein: CASSLDIGTGYGYTF. DNA for the CDR3: TGTGCCAGCAGCTTAGATATTGGGACAGGTTATGGCTACACCTTC. The chain joins TRBV7-6 to TRBJ1-2; TRBD1 matches at 8 bases. CDR3 length: 15 residues. The J segment lost 5 bases and the V segment lost 1 base, leaving 6 bases of the junction unmatched. In germline, CDR1 is SGHVS, CDR2 FNYEAQ.